One sample yielded the 20 T cell receptor beta chains listed below, sequenced in a study of T cell repertoires in cytomegalovirus infection. Each CDR3 protein gets one entry after TCRdb re-called the reads with MiXCR. The sample contains roughly 640,000 distinct CDR3 sequences, around 24% of which appear only once. Sequences were obtained from CD8+ T cells from PBMCs. The receptors here all came from a human donor in good health (CMV status not recorded). Some clones in this sample may be carry-over from other donors' samples.

The rearrangement uses TRBV7-9 and TRBJ1-2, with D perhaps TRBD1 (6 bases). The germline CDR1 and CDR2 sequences are SEHNR and FQNEAQ (reference sequence). Between the trimmed V and J ends, which lost 4 bases and 8 bases, there was a span of 26 bases. There are 17 residues in the CDR3. In DNA form, the CDR3 reads TGTGCCAGCAGCTCAATTGGCCTCAGGACAGTCCGTGGCGGCTACACCTTC. Protein product: CASSSIGLRTVRGGYTF.

This chain joins TRBV6-5 and TRBJ2-1, with TRBD2 identical over 7 bases. J gave up 8 bases and V 6 bases, and 7 bases lay outside the gene matches. Germline V lookup: CDR1 MNHEY, CDR2 SVGAGI. The CDR3 spans 13 residues. This CDR3 reads CASSSGTKDEQFF. The CDR3 DNA sequence: TGTGCCAGCAGCTCCGGGACTAAGGATGAGCAGTTCTTC.

This clonotype was detected many times. CDR3 bases: TGTGCCAGCAGCTTGGCGGGGCGCCGCACTGAAGCTTTCTTT. Protein: CASSLAGRRTEAFF. V is TRBV7-6 and J is TRBJ1-1; the D gene is possibly TRBD1 (5 bases). V lost 3 bases and J lost 4, with 12 bases in between. There are 14 residues in the CDR3. Germline lookup yields CDR1 SGHVS and CDR2 FNYEAQ.

With regard to this clonotype: An end of the junction differs from the germline gene, which may be a read error. The chain couples TRBV15 to TRBJ2-1, with D tentatively TRBD2 (5 bases). This CDR3 spans 14 amino acids. In germline, CDR1 is LNHNV, CDR2 YYDKDF (reference sequence). The CDR3, as DNA: TGTGCCACCAGCGGAGGCCCCCCGTACAATAAGCAGTTCTTC. It yields the protein CATSGGPPYNKQFF.

This clonotype was observed a few times. The V gene is TRBV6-5, the J gene TRBJ2-1, with D maybe TRBD2 (6 bases). The germline V gene has CDR1 MNHEY and CDR2 SVGAGI. This CDR3 has 17 residues. Deletions cut 0 bases from V and 3 bases from J, with 15 bases between. CDR3 amino acids: CASSYSEWGVGYNEQFF. CDR3 sequence (DNA): TGTGCCAGCAGTTACTCTGAATGGGGGGTGGGCTACAATGAGCAGTTCTTC.

This clonotype was counted between two and nine times. The chain is built from TRBV14 and TRBJ2-3, with 7 bases aligning to TRBD2. J gave up 2 bases and V 2 bases, and 10 bases lay outside the gene matches. CDR1 and CDR2 (germline): SGHDN, FVKESK. This CDR3 comprises 17 residues. This CDR3 reads CASSQRSRGSPTDTQYF. In DNA form, the CDR3 reads TGTGCCAGCAGCCAACGTTCGCGGGGGAGCCCCACAGATACGCAGTATTTT.

This clonotype has at least ten counts. This sequence joins TRBV7-9 and TRBJ1-2; D is ambiguous. Per the germline V gene, CDR1 is SEHNR and CDR2 is FQNEAQ (reference sequence). Trimming cost V 4 bases and J 4 bases, with 10 bases left between them. This CDR3 is built from 13 residues. The CDR3 DNA reads as TGTGCCAGCAGCTGGGCCTCAAGCTATGGCTACACCTTC. Its protein product is CASSWASSYGYTF.

This clonotype was seen at least ten times. The rearrangement uses TRBV7-8 and TRBJ2-3; D possibly matches TRBD1 or TRBD2 (5 bases each). The CDR3 loop spans 15 amino acids. V was clipped by 7 bases and J by 0 bases, with 14 bases between them. Germline lookup yields CDR1 SGHVS and CDR2 FQNEAQ. This chain's CDR3 is CASTPLGPSTDTQYF. The CDR3 DNA reads TGTGCCAGCACCCCATTGGGACCCAGCACAGATACGCAGTATTTT.

In regard to this clonotype: This clone may be a read error of a much larger clone one base away. This chain connects TRBV14 to TRBJ1-6; 9 nucleotides line up with TRBD1. This CDR3 has 16 residues. Germline CDR1 reads SGHDN; CDR2 reads FVKESK. DNA of the CDR3: TGTACCAGCAGCAAAAGCCTACAGGGGGCAGGTTCACCCCTCCACTTT. It specifies CTSSKSLQGAGSPLHF.

In its sample, this clonotype was seen a few times. CDR3 in amino acids: CSVLDLNTEAFF. CDR3 coding DNA: TGCAGCGTTCTCGATCTGAACACTGAAGCTTTCTTT. The genes are TRBV29-1 and TRBJ1-1, with D unresolved. CDR3 length equals 12 residues. V was pared by 5 bases and J by 0 bases, with 7 bases between. CDR1 SQVTM and CDR2 ANQGSEA come from the germline V gene.

CDR3 in DNA: TGCGCCAGCAGCACCCCAGGAGATAACTACGAGCAGTACGTC. Protein product: CASSTPGDNYEQYV. The chain is built from TRBV23-1 and TRBJ2-7; D uncertain. TRBV23-1 is an ORF, with its function uncertain. This CDR3 contains 14 residues. The ends were cut back, 6 bases at V and 3 bases at J, with 15 bases in the middle.

The chain couples TRBV28 to TRBJ2-2, with 9 nucleotides matching TRBD1. The CDR3 is 16 amino acids. CDR1 is MDHEN and CDR2 is SYDVKM in the germline V gene. With V trimmed by 10 bases and J by 0 bases, 9 bases remained unmatched. The CDR3 is CAIPGTGYPNTGELFF. Here the CDR3 DNA reads TGTGCCATCCCCGGGACAGGGTACCCGAACACCGGGGAGCTGTTTTTT.

This clonotype has only a few counts. The chain recombines TRBV20-1 with TRBJ2-7; the D gene is possibly TRBD2 (7 bases). The CDR3 contains 14 residues. Trimming left V 0 bases short and J 5 bases short, with 14 bases between. Germline-derived CDR1 and CDR2 are DFQATT and SNEGSKA (reference sequence). CDR3 nucleotides: TGCAGTGCTAGAGATCGCGGGGGCGGGAACGAGCAGTACTTC. It codes for CSARDRGGGNEQYF.

A note on this clonotype: This may stem from a read error, because a much larger clone lies one nucleotide away. CDR3 nucleotide sequence: TGTGCCAGCAGTGGACGGATCGACTATGGCTACACCTTC. Its protein product is CASSGRIDYGYTF. The chain employs TRBV2 and TRBJ1-2, with D hard to call. CDR1 is SNHLY, CDR2 FYNNEI, per germline. There are 13 residues in the CDR3. Trimming took 4 bases from V and 3 from J, leaving 9 bases between them.

The genes are TRBV29-1 and TRBJ1-2, with D possibly being TRBD1 (5 bases). The CDR3 spans 11 residues. The germline V and J ends were trimmed by 7 bases and 4 bases, with 10 bases remaining between them. Germline V gene data show CDR1 as SQVTM and CDR2 as ANQGSEA. The CDR3 bases are TGCAGCGCCCTAGACAGCTATGGCTACACCTTC. As protein: CSALDSYGYTF.

A word on this clonotype: A much larger clone sits a single nucleotide away, making a read error possible. V is TRBV7-2 and J is TRBJ1-3; D unclear. CDR1 SGHTA and CDR2 FQGNSA come from the germline V gene. This CDR3 spans 16 amino acids. CDR3 nucleotide sequence: TGTGCCAGCAACTTAAATGTCGCGCTCTCTGGAAACACCATATATTTT. Amino acids: CASNLNVALSGNTIYF.

The chain is built from TRBV28 and TRBJ1-4, with 7 bases identical to TRBD1. Germline values: CDR1 MDHEN, CDR2 SYDVKM. CDR3 length: 16 residues. Trimming at V came to 3 bases and at J to 7 bases, leaving 11 bases not matched to a gene. CDR3 amino acids: CASSFPLQGNSEKLFF. The CDR3 DNA reads as TGTGCCAGCAGTTTTCCCTTACAGGGGAACTCTGAAAAACTGTTTTTT.

This clonotype was counted a few times. The chain carries TRBV7-4 and TRBJ2-5, with a weak D call TRBD1 (6 bases). The CDR3 is made up of 13 amino acids. Trimming left V 3 bases short and J 5 bases short, with 10 bases between. Germline V lookup: CDR1 SGHVT, CDR2 SQSDAQ. The CDR3 DNA sequence: TGTGCCAGCAGCTTTTCCCAGGGGGAGACCCAGTACTTC. The encoded protein is CASSFSQGETQYF.

This sequence joins TRBV7-9 and TRBJ2-1; no reliable D call. The length of the CDR3 is 16 residues. The V gene lost 1 base and the J gene lost 2 bases, with 12 bases spanning the gap. Germline CDR1 SEHNR, CDR2 FQNEAQ (reference sequence). The CDR3 DNA sequence: TGTGCCAGCAGCTTAGGATCCCAGGTCCCCTACAATGAGCAGTTCTTC. Translated: CASSLGSQVPYNEQFF.

This chain uses TRBV20-1 with TRBJ2-6; tentatively, D is TRBD1 (6 bases). This CDR3 has 16 amino acids. Germline CDR1 and CDR2: DFQATT and SNEGSKA (reference sequence). The V and J ends lost 5 bases and 1 base respectively, with 15 bases between them. The CDR3 sequence: CSAWGQDRSGANVLTF. CDR3 bases: TGCAGTGCTTGGGGTCAGGACAGATCTGGGGCCAACGTCCTGACTTTC.